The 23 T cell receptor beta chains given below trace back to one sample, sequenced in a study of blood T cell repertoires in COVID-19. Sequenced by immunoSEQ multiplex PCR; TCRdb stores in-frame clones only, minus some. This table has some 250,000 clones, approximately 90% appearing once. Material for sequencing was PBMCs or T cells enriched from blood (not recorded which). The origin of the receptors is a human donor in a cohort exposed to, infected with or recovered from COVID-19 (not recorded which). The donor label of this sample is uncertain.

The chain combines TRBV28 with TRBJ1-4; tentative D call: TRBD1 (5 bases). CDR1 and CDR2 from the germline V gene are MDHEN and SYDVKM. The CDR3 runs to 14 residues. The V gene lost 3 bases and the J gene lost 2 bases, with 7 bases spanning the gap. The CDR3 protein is CASSLGQTNEKLFF. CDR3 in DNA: TGTGCCAGCAGTTTGGGGCAGACTAATGAAAAACTGTTTTTT. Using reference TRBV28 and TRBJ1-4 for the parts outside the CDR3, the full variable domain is DVKVTQSSRYLVKRTGEKVFLECVQDMDHENMFWYRQDPGLGLRLIYFSYDVKMKEKGDIPEGYSVSREKKERFSLILESASTNQTSMYLCASSLGQTNEKLFFGSGTQLSVL.

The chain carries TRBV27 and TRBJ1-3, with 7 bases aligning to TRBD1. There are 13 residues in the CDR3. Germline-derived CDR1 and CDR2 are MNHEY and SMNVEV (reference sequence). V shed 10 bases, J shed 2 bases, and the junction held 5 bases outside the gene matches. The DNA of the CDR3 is TGTGCCACCTCTACAGGGGCTGGAAACACCATATATTTT. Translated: CATSTGAGNTIYF.

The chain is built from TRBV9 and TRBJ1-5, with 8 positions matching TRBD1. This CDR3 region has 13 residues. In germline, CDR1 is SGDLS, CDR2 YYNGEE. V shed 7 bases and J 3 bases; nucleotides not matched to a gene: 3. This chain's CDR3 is CASSQGANQPQHF. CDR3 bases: TGTGCCAGCTCCCAGGGGGCCAATCAGCCCCAGCATTTT.

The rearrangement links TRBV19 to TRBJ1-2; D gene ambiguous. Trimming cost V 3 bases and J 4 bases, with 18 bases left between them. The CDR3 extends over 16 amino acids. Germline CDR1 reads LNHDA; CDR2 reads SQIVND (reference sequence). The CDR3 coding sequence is TGTGCCAGTAGTATCACATTCCCAGGATACGCCTATGGCTACACCTTC. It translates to CASSITFPGYAYGYTF.

CDR3 coding DNA: TGTGCCAGCAGCTTAGATAGTAGGGGAATCTATGGCTACACCTTC. Residues: CASSLDSRGIYGYTF. The chain links TRBV11-2 to TRBJ1-2, with a tentative D call TRBD1 (5 bases). Germline V CDR1 and CDR2: SGHAT, FQNNGV. V lost 0 bases to trimming and J lost 4 bases, with 12 bases between them. This CDR3 contains 15 residues.

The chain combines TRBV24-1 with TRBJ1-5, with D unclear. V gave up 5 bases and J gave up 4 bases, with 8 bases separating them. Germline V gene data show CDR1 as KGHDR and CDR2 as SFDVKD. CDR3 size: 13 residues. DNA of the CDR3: TGTGCCACCAGTGGCCAGAATAATCAGCCCCAGCATTTT. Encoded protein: CATSGQNNQPQHF.

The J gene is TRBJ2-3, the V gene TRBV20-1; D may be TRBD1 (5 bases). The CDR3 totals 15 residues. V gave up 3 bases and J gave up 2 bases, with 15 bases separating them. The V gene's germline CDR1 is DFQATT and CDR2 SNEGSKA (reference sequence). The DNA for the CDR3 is TGCAGTGCTAGTGGGGCAGGGTGGGACACAGATACGCAGTATTTT. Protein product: CSASGAGWDTDTQYF.

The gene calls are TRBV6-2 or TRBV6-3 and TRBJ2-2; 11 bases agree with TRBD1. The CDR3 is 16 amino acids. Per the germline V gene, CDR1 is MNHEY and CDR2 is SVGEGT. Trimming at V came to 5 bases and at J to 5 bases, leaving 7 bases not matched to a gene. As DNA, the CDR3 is TGTGCCAGCAGTCAAGGACAGGGGGCTTGGACCGGGGAGCTGTTTTTT. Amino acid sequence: CASSQGQGAWTGELFF.

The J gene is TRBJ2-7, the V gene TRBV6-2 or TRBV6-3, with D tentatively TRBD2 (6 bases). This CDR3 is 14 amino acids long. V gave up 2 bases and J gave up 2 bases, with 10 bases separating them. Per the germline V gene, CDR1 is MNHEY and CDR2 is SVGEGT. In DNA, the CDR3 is TGTGCCAGCAGTTACGGTGGGGGGACCTACGAGCAGTACTTC. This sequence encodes CASSYGGGTYEQYF.

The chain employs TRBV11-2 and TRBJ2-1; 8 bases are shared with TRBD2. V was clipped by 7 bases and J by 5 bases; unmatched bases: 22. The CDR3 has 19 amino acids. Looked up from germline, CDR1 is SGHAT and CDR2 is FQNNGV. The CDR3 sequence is CASKVKMERGNVVHNEQFF. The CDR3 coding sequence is TGTGCCAGCAAGGTCAAAATGGAGCGGGGGAACGTCGTTCACAATGAGCAGTTCTTC.

The CDR3 loop reads CASSSTGTGDEAFF. In DNA, the CDR3 is TGCGCCAGCAGCTCAACTGGGACAGGCGATGAAGCTTTCTTT. The chain combines TRBV5-1 with TRBJ1-1, with 8 nucleotides matching TRBD1. V gave up 3 bases and J gave up 7 bases; unmatched junction bases: 8. The germline gives CDR1 SGHRS, CDR2 YFSETQ. The CDR3 runs to 14 residues.

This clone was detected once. The DNA for the CDR3 is TGTGCCAGCAGTAACAGTTTGGATGGCTACACCTTC. Translating it yields CASSNSLDGYTF. The chain combines TRBV9 with TRBJ1-2, with D unclear. The CDR3 is made up of 12 amino acids. Germline V gives CDR1 SGDLS, CDR2 YYNGEE. V gave up 5 bases and J gave up 6 bases, with 11 bases separating them.

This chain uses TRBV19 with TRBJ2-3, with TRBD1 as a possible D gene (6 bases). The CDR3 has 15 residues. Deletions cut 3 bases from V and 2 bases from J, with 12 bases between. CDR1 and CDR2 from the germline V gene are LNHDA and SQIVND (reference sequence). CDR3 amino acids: CASSISQGPTDTQYF. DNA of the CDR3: TGTGCCAGTAGTATTTCACAGGGCCCCACAGATACGCAGTATTTT.

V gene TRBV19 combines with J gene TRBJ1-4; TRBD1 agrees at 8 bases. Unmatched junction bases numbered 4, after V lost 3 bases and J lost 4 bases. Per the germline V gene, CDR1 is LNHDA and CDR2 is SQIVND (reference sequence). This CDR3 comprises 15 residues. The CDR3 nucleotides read TGTGCCAGTAGTATCAGAGGGACAGGTAATGAAAAACTGTTTTTT. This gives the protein CASSIRGTGNEKLFF.

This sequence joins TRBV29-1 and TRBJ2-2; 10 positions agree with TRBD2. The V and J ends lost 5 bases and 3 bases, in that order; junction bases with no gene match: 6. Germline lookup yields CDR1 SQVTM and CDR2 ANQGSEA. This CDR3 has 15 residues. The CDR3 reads CSVKLAGGHTGELFF. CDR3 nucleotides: TGCAGCGTTAAGTTAGCGGGGGGCCACACCGGGGAGCTGTTTTTT.

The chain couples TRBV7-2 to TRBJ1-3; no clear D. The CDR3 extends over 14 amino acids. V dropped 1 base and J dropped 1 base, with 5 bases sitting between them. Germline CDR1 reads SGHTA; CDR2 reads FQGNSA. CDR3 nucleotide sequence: TGTGCCAGCAGCTTAGAAGCGTCTGGAAACACCATATATTTT. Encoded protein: CASSLEASGNTIYF.

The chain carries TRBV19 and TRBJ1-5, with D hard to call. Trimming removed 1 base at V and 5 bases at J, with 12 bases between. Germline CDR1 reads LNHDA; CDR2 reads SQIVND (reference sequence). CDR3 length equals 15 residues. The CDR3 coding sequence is TGTGCCAGTAGTATAGCTGGGCAGGTGCATCAGCCCCAGCATTTT. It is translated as CASSIAGQVHQPQHF. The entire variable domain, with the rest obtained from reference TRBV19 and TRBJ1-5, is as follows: DGGITQSPKYLFRKEGQNVTLSCEQNLNHDAMYWYRQDPGQGLRLIYYSQIVNDFQKGDIAEGYSVSREKKESFPLTVTSAQKNPTAFYLCASSIAGQVHQPQHFGDGTRLSIL.

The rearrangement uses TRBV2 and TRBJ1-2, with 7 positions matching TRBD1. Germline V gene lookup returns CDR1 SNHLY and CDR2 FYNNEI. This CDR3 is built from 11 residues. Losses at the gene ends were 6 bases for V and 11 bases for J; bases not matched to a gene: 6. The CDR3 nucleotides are TGTGCCAGCAGCCCACAGGGGAAGTACACCTTC. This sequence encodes CASSPQGKYTF.

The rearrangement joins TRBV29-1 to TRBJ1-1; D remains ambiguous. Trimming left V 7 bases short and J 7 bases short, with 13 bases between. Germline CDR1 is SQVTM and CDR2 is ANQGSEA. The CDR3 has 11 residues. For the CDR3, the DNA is TGCAGCGGTTGGGAGTACGGTGAAGCTTTCTTT. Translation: CSGWEYGEAFF.

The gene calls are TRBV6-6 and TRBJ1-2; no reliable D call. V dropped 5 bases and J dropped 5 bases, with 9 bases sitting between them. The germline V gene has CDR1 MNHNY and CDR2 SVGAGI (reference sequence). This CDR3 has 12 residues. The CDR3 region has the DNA TGTGCCAGCAGTACCGACACGTATGGCTACACCTTC. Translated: CASSTDTYGYTF.

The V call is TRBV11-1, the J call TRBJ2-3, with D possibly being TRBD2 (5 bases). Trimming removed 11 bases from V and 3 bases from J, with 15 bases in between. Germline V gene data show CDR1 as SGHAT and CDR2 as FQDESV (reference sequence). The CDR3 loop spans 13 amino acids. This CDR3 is CAVTHWRTDTQYF. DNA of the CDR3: TGTGCCGTTACCCACTGGAGGACAGATACGCAGTATTTT.

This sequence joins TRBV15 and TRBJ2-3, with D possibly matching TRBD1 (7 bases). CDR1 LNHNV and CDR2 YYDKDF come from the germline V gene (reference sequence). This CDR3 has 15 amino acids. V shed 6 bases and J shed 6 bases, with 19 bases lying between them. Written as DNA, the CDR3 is TGTGCCACCAGGGTGAGGGGGCCGGGGGTCGATACGCAGTATTTT. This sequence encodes CATRVRGPGVDTQYF.

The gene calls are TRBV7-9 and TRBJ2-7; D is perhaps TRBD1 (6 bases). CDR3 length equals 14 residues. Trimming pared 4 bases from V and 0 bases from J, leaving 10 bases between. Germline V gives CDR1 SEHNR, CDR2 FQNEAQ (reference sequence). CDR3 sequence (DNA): TGTGCCAGCAGCTCCCGGGACAACTCCTACGAGCAGTACTTC. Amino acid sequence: CASSSRDNSYEQYF.